The 22 T cell receptor beta chains below were found in one sample sequenced in a study of blood T cells in healthy people across ages. With a J-beta primer mix and a sample-barcoded 5' primer, a second PCR ran roughly 6 to 11 cycles. TCRdb fed the 5' RACE reads into MiXCR, producing one record per CDR3 protein. This table has 1.5 million to 2 million distinct CDR3 sequences, roughly 30% appearing once. Sequences were obtained from blood. Receptor source: a woman in her thirties in good health.

There are a few counts of this clonotype. The V gene is TRBV5-6, the J gene TRBJ1-2; a possible D gene is TRBD1 (5 bases). The germline gives CDR1 SGHDT, CDR2 YYEEEE. V gave up 9 bases and J gave up 2 bases, with 20 bases separating them. The CDR3 has 15 residues. The CDR3 DNA reads as TGTGCCACCGAATCTAGGGCAGGGACCAACTATGGCTACACCTTC. Residues: CATESRAGTNYGYTF.

This clonotype has more than one count but fewer than ten. This chain joins TRBV4-1 and TRBJ1-1, with 7 bases that match TRBD1. V gave up 5 bases and J gave up 0 bases; unmatched junction bases: 6. This CDR3 is 15 amino acids long. Germline CDR1 and CDR2: MGHRA and YSYEKL. This CDR3 is CASSNRDSLNTEAFF. CDR3 DNA: TGCGCCAGCAGCAATCGGGACAGCCTGAACACTGAAGCTTTCTTT.

The chain carries TRBV27 and TRBJ2-6; D is uncertain. Trimming pared 7 bases from V and 3 bases from J, leaving 10 bases between. Germline V gives CDR1 MNHEY, CDR2 SMNVEV (reference sequence). CDR3 length: 14 amino acids. In DNA, the CDR3 is TGTGCCAGCACCACCTTTGGTGGGGCCAACGTCCTGACTTTC. This sequence encodes CASTTFGGANVLTF.

This clonotype appeared a few times. The chain recombines TRBV28 with TRBJ1-5; the D is unclear. The CDR3 has 15 amino acids. Per germline, CDR1 MDHEN and CDR2 SYDVKM. V dropped 3 bases and J dropped 0 bases, with 9 bases sitting between them. CDR3 loop: CASSFMGYSNQPQHF. In DNA, the CDR3 is TGTGCCAGCAGTTTTATGGGCTATAGCAATCAGCCCCAGCATTTT. Supplemented by reference TRBV28 and TRBJ1-5, the full variable domain reads DVKVTQSSRYLVKRTGEKVFLECVQDMDHENMFWYRQDPGLGLRLIYFSYDVKMKEKGDIPEGYSVSREKKERFSLILESASTNQTSMYLCASSFMGYSNQPQHFGDGTRLSIL.

The chain employs TRBV10-3 and TRBJ2-1; 14 bases are shared with TRBD2. From germline, CDR1 is ENHRY and CDR2 SYGVKD. The CDR3 loop spans 14 amino acids. V was clipped by 4 bases and J by 7 bases; unmatched bases: 0. The CDR3 region is CAISGLAGGNEQFF. In nucleotides, the CDR3 is TGTGCCATCAGTGGACTAGCGGGGGGGAATGAGCAGTTCTTC.

A single count supports this clonotype. This may come from a read error, since a much larger clone is one base off. The chain combines TRBV4-1 with TRBJ2-7, with D maybe TRBD1 (5 bases). The CDR3 length is 14 residues. Germline V gene lookup returns CDR1 MGHRA and CDR2 YSYEKL. Here the CDR3 DNA reads TGCGCCAGCAGCCAAGTGACCAGGGCGAATGAGCAGTTCGTC. Encoded protein: CASSQVTRANEQFV.

The chain has TRBV7-9 and TRBJ2-3, with TRBD2 matching over 13 bases. Per the germline V gene, CDR1 is SEHNR and CDR2 is FQNEAQ (reference sequence). The CDR3 is 19 residues long. Trimming at V came to 4 bases and at J to 2 bases, leaving 12 bases not matched to a gene. CDR3 DNA: TGTGCCAGCAGCTCCGGACTAGCGGGGGCCGGATTATCCACAGATACGCAGTATTTT. This codes for CASSSGLAGAGLSTDTQYF.

This clonotype was detected a few times. The chain links TRBV18 to TRBJ2-1, with D tentatively TRBD2 (5 bases). The CDR3 has 15 residues. From germline, CDR1 is KGHSH and CDR2 LQKENI. Trimming pared 6 bases from V and 6 bases from J, leaving 18 bases between. This chain's CDR3 is CASSPGRAGCNEQFF. The CDR3 region has the DNA TGTGCCAGCTCCCCGGGGAGAGCCGGGTGCAATGAGCAGTTCTTC.

This clonotype was seen at least ten times. The rearrangement joins TRBV7-2 to TRBJ2-7, with a possible D match to TRBD2 (6 bases). Germline V lookup: CDR1 SGHTA, CDR2 FQGNSA. Trimming removed 7 bases at V and 2 bases at J, with 15 bases between. The CDR3 length is 14 residues. The CDR3 sequence is CASTLTAGAYEQYF. CDR3 nucleotides: TGTGCCAGCACCCTGACAGCGGGTGCCTACGAGCAGTACTTC.

This clonotype was picked up a small number of times. Since a much larger clone is just one base distant, this may be a read error. The chain carries TRBV20-1 and TRBJ2-5; TRBD2 might be the D (5 bases). Per the germline V gene, CDR1 is DFQATT and CDR2 is SNEGSKA (reference sequence). CDR3 length: 16 residues. V gave up 5 bases and J gave up 1 base, with 20 bases separating them. The CDR3 protein is CSAGFWTRGLQETQYF. In nucleotides, the CDR3 is TGCAGTGCTGGATTCTGGACTCGCGGACTCCAAGAGACCCAGTACTTC.

The V call is TRBV20-1, the J call TRBJ2-1, with D uncertain. This CDR3 contains 13 residues. Germline V CDR1 and CDR2: DFQATT, SNEGSKA (reference sequence). The germline V and J ends were trimmed by 0 bases and 4 bases, with 7 bases remaining between them. CDR3 region: CSAREGNYNEQFF. The CDR3 DNA is TGCAGTGCTAGAGAGGGAAATTACAATGAGCAGTTCTTC.

This clonotype has a handful of counts. The germline gene is not matched at one end of the junction; a read error may be the cause. The chain employs TRBV28 and TRBJ2-6, with D possibly matching TRBD1 (5 bases). CDR3 size: 15 residues. The germline CDR1 and CDR2 sequences are MDHEN and SYDVKM. CDR3 DNA: TGTGCCAGCGTGAGAGCCTCCTCTGGGGCCAGCGTCCTGACTTTC. Encoded protein: CASVRASSGASVLTF.

The rearrangement links TRBV9 to TRBJ1-1; 10 bases map to TRBD1. After removal of 3 bases from V and 11 bases from J, the junction contained 4 bases not matched to a gene. The CDR3 runs to 12 residues. Per germline, CDR1 SGDLS and CDR2 YYNGEE. CDR3 protein: CASSGDRGSAFF. Here the CDR3 DNA reads TGTGCCAGCAGCGGGGACAGGGGTTCGGCTTTCTTT.

The CDR3 protein is CASSPGVSSNEKLFF. The CDR3 DNA sequence: TGTGCCAGCAGCCCAGGGGTTTCAAGTAATGAAAAACTGTTTTTT. The V call is TRBV9, the J call TRBJ1-4, with TRBD1 as a possible D gene (6 bases). Germline values: CDR1 SGDLS, CDR2 YYNGEE. V was trimmed by 4 bases and J by 4 bases, leaving 14 bases between them. This CDR3 has 15 residues. Based on the CDR3 plus reference TRBV9 and TRBJ1-4, the full variable domain is DSGVTQTPKHLITATGQRVTLRCSPRSGDLSVYWYQQSLDQGLQFLIQYYNGEERAKGNILERFSAQQFPDLHSELNLSSLELGDSALYFCASSPGVSSNEKLFFGSGTQLSVL.

Turning to this clonotype: Possible read error: a much larger clone is one base away. In DNA, the CDR3 is TGTGCCGGGGGGGACACAACCTACAATGAGCAGTACTTC. Protein product: CAGGDTTYNEQYF. J is TRBJ2-5 and V is TRBV7-9, with D possibly matching TRBD2 (7 bases). Trimming took 11 bases from V and 11 from J, leaving 24 bases between them. Germline CDR1 and CDR2: SEHNR and FQNEAQ (reference sequence). The CDR3 loop spans 13 amino acids.

This clonotype was observed a handful of times. The rearrangement joins TRBV4-3 to TRBJ2-1, with 8 bases that match TRBD2. The V gene end was trimmed by 5 bases and the J gene end by 0 bases; junction bases not matched to a gene: 6. The CDR3 spans 16 residues. Per germline, CDR1 LGHNA and CDR2 YSLEER. The CDR3 DNA sequence: TGCGCCAGCAGCTCAGACAGCGGGAGCTCCTACAATGAGCAGTTCTTC. Protein product: CASSSDSGSSYNEQFF.

This clonotype was seen ten or more times. The V call is TRBV12-3 or TRBV12-4, the J call TRBJ1-2; D ambiguous. V lost 4 bases and J lost 6, with 6 bases in between. The CDR3 loop spans 11 amino acids. The CDR3 coding sequence is TGTGCCAGCAGTTACCTTCATGGCTACACCTTC. Translated, it gives CASSYLHGYTF.

This clonotype occurred a few times. The CDR3 spells CASSSPGTGVDETQYF. The CDR3 DNA is TGTGCCAGCAGTTCCCCTGGGACAGGGGTTGATGAGACCCAGTACTTC. This chain links TRBV27 with TRBJ2-5; TRBD1 aligns across 10 bases. V trimming: 4 bases; J trimming: 5 bases; junction bases outside the gene matches: 10. This CDR3 is built from 16 residues. The germline V gene encodes CDR1 MNHEY and CDR2 SMNVEV (reference sequence).

J is TRBJ2-2 and V is TRBV6-5; no reliable D call. The germline V and J ends were trimmed by 6 bases and 4 bases, with 9 bases remaining between them. The CDR3 is 13 residues long. Germline-derived CDR1 and CDR2 are MNHEY and SVGAGI. The chain's CDR3 is CASRGFTTGELFF. The CDR3 bases are TGTGCCAGCAGGGGATTCACCACCGGGGAGCTGTTTTTT.

The sample holds many counts of this clonotype. The V gene is TRBV29-1, the J gene TRBJ2-7; tentatively, D is TRBD2 (6 bases). V was shortened by 4 bases and J by 3 bases, with 13 bases between the two germline ends. CDR3 length equals 13 residues. The germline V gene encodes CDR1 SQVTM and CDR2 ANQGSEA. CDR3 loop: CSVVGGDSYEQYF. The CDR3 nucleotides are TGCAGCGTTGTCGGGGGTGACAGCTACGAGCAGTACTTC.

This clonotype came up a few times. The rearrangement links TRBV20-1 to TRBJ2-1; 11 positions match TRBD2. V was clipped by 6 bases and J by 8 bases; unmatched bases: 9. The germline V gene has CDR1 DFQATT and CDR2 SNEGSKA (reference sequence). The CDR3 totals 14 residues. The CDR3, as DNA: TGCAGTGCGCAGACTAGCGGGATTCACGATGAGCAGTTCTTC. Translated, it gives CSAQTSGIHDEQFF.

This clonotype has more than one count but fewer than ten. The rearrangement uses TRBV2 and TRBJ2-2, with a possible D match to TRBD1 (5 bases). The CDR3 consists of 15 residues. Germline lookup yields CDR1 SNHLY and CDR2 FYNNEI. Trimming took off 4 bases at V and 4 bases at J, with 13 bases between the two ends. The CDR3, as DNA: TGTGCCAGCAGTGCGATGGGGCCGAGCACCGGGGAGCTGTTTTTT. The encoded protein is CASSAMGPSTGELFF. Using reference TRBV2 and TRBJ2-2 for the parts outside the CDR3, the full variable domain is EPEVTQTPSHQVTQMGQEVILRCVPISNHLYFYWYRQILGQKVEFLVSFYNNEISEKSEIFDDQFSVERPDGSNFTLKIRSTKLEDSAMYFCASSAMGPSTGELFFGEGSRLTVL.